This TCR beta chain was sequenced for a study of CD8 T cells in Susac syndrome. Study summary: Susac syndrome patients were untreated, on corticosteroids with some adding intravenous immunoglobulin, or on intravenous immunoglobulin only.

The CDR3 contains 14 residues. Trimming at V came to 0 bases and at J to 6 bases, leaving 4 bases not matched to a gene. Looked up from germline, CDR1 is MNHNY and CDR2 is SVGAGI (reference sequence). An amount of RNA that ranged from roughly 0.5 to 1 ug was reverse transcribed with random hexamers. A multiplex approach, immunoSEQ multiplex PCR, amplified TCR beta CDR3 across 54 Vbeta and 13 Jbeta. TCRdb reanalysed the immunoSEQ multiplex PCR reads using MiXCR and keeps one entry per CDR3 protein. There are some 200,000 distinct CDR3 sequences in the sample; almost 96% occur only once, and around 0.096% lies in the top ten.

The sequence was collected from a human donor with Susac syndrome. The sequencing sample was made of CD4+ T cells from PBMCs. This chain connects TRBV6-6 to TRBJ2-7; TRBD1 matches 8 bases. CDR3 protein: CASSYSTGVGEQYF. CDR3 DNA sequence: TGTGCCAGCAGTTACTCGACAGGGGTCGGCGAGCAGTACTTC.